This T cell receptor (beta chain) was identified during a study of shared clonotypes between healthy human individuals. Study context: Each donor had three CD4 naive, three CD4 memory, two CD8 naive and one CD8 memory plate. General study results and limits: Clonotype sharing among donors likely depends on sequencing depth.

Some clones are missing from TCRdb's copy, which holds only in-frame ones; the method was immunoSEQ multiplex PCR. The sample has around 650,000 clones, 95% to 96% seen once. CD8 cells classed as naive were CD45RO-negative and positively selected for CCR7, excluding terminally differentiated effector memory CD45RA+ cells. In regard to this clone: Its antigen remains unidentified.

From germline, CDR1 is MNHEY and CDR2 SMNVEV (reference sequence). V was clipped by 5 bases and J by 5 bases, with 10 bases between them. The CDR3 is made up of 13 amino acids. The sequencing input was naive CD8+ T cells sorted from blood. The sequence came from a woman in her twenties or thirties in good health. This sequence joins TRBV27 and TRBJ2-1; D gene ambiguous. CDR3 sequence: CASSTSTNNEQFF. CDR3 nucleotides: TGTGCCAGCAGTACCTCGACCAACAATGAGCAGTTCTTC.